This TCR beta chain is from a study of T cells of healthy individuals. TCRdb reanalysed the 5' RACE reads using MiXCR and keeps one entry per CDR3 protein. The top ten clones hold approximately 8% of a sample with about 82,000 distinct CDR3 sequences, approximately 4.7% of them seen once. The sequence came from a female donor in good health.

The chain's CDR3 is CASSLKLTSETQYF. The CDR3 bases are TGTGCCAGCAGTTTAAAGTTGACATCAGAGACCCAGTACTTC. This chain uses TRBV12-3 or TRBV12-4 with TRBJ2-5; D is unresolved. V lost 2 bases and J 4 bases, leaving 11 bases between the germline ends. The CDR3 spans 14 residues.